This T cell receptor beta chain originates from a study of response to subunit inactivated influenza vaccine (dated by TCRdb to between 2017 and 2018). About the investigation overall: The study used deep quantitative T cell receptor repertoire profiling to track responses to a trivalent subunit inactivated influenza vaccine. The paper's findings and limits, for the study overall: It was suggested by the authors that each seasonal influenza vaccination may recruit only a limited number of new T cells.

Including cysteine and phenylalanine, the CDR3 has 17 amino acids. CDR3 DNA only is kept here, 51 bases in frame from base 1. CDR1 and CDR2, looked up from the germline V gene (reference sequence), are LGHDT and YNNKEL. Libraries were built with RT-PCR. Sequencing took place on an Illumina HiSeq 2500. TCRdb handled the public reads itself, with Q25 trimming in fastp and clone calling in MiXCR, and kept productive beta chains. Every entry covers one CDR3 protein and lists the most common genes and DNA from its rows. This sample is represented by under 800,000 distinct CDR3 sequences; about 14% of them were singletons. The ten largest clonotypes hold 6% to 8% of the sample. Of note for this clonotype: The clone's antigen remains unknown. Mismatch with germline at one junction end may stem from a read error.

This sample comprised PBMCs from blood, obtained approximately 15 days before vaccination. The sequence came from a man aged 50 or older who received an inactivated influenza vaccine. Donor details come from another sample of the same person, matched by shared clones. The sequence joins TRBV3-1 to TRBJ2-7; 9 bases in the middle match TRBD1. The CDR3 region: CACSQLTPGTGTNEQYF. The nucleotides are TGTGCCTGCAGCCAATTAACCCCCGGGACAGGGACGAACGAGCAGTACTTC.